These T cell receptor beta chains were read from a single sample in a study of read filtering for tumor transcriptome and immune sequencing. Each CDR3 protein gets one entry after TCRdb re-called the reads with MiXCR. Among about 39,000 distinct CDR3 sequences listed, 13% to 15% were seen once. Sample: a population of CD138-negative cells sorted from bone marrow. The receptors come from a donor at least 40 years old with multiple myeloma. Each CDR3 is given with its conserved first and last residue. Each record gives: D gene, V gene, J gene, clone size, CDR3 DNA, CDR3 protein. The D gene is left open where the match is weak. Not every row has a clone size; where given, it reads once, few, many or a size class.

D gene: -
V gene: TRBV19
J gene: TRBJ1-1
clone size: many
CDR3 DNA: TGTGCCAGTACGAAACAGGCCATGAACACTGAAGCTTTCTTT
CDR3 protein: CASTKQAMNTEAFF

D gene: -
V gene: TRBV2
J gene: TRBJ2-2
clone size: many
CDR3 DNA: TGTGCCCGCCGCGCCGGGAACACCGGGGAGCTGTTTTTT
CDR3 protein: CARRAGNTGELFF

D gene: -
V gene: TRBV5-1
J gene: TRBJ2-2
clone size: many
CDR3 DNA: TGCGCCAGCAGCTTACAGGGACAAGCGAACACCGGGGAGCTGTTTTTT
CDR3 protein: CASSLQGQANTGELFF

D gene: -
V gene: TRBV28
J gene: TRBJ2-7
clone size: -
CDR3 DNA: TGTGCCAGCAGTGCCCTCCTCAGGGGTGCGCCCTACGAGCAGTACTTC
CDR3 protein: CASSALLRGAPYEQYF

D gene: -
V gene: TRBV6-1
J gene: TRBJ1-2
clone size: -
CDR3 DNA: TGTGCCAGCGCGGGAAAGGAATATTTTGGCTACACCTTC
CDR3 protein: CASAGKEYFGYTF

D gene: -
V gene: TRBV21-1
J gene: TRBJ2-4
clone size: -
CDR3 DNA: TGTGCCAGCAGCACTCAGGCAGGAGTAGCCAAAAACATTCAGTACTTC
CDR3 protein: CASSTQAGVAKNIQYF

D gene: -
V gene: TRBV12-3/TRBV12-4
J gene: TRBJ1-5
clone size: -
CDR3 DNA: TGTGCCAGCAGACCCGGACAAAATAGCAATCAGCCCCAGCATTTT
CDR3 protein: CASRPGQNSNQPQHF

D gene: -
V gene: TRBV3-1
J gene: TRBJ2-2
clone size: many
CDR3 DNA: TGTGCCAGCACCTCAGGGGGGCCCGGCGGGGAGCTGTTTTTT
CDR3 protein: CASTSGGPGGELFF

D gene: -
V gene: TRBV5-5
J gene: TRBJ2-7
clone size: few
CDR3 DNA: TGTGCCAGCAGCAAAAAAAAAAAAAAAAAATACGAGCAGTACTTC
CDR3 protein: CASSKKKKKKYEQYF

D gene: -
V gene: TRBV9
J gene: TRBJ2-3
clone size: few
CDR3 DNA: TGTGCCAGCAGCGTAGGGGCGGGGAGCACAGATACGCAGTATTTT
CDR3 protein: CASSVGAGSTDTQYF

D gene: -
V gene: TRBV5-1
J gene: TRBJ1-1
clone size: many
CDR3 DNA: TGCGCCAGCAGCTCGGGTGGGGGGTGGACGAACACTGAAGCTTTCTTT
CDR3 protein: CASSSGGGWTNTEAFF

D gene: -
V gene: TRBV7-6
J gene: TRBJ2-7
clone size: many
CDR3 DNA: TGTGCCAGCAGCCCCCTTCAGGGGCCGGGCGGCGAGCAGTACTTC
CDR3 protein: CASSPLQGPGGEQYF

D gene: TRBD2
V gene: TRBV28
J gene: TRBJ2-5
clone size: -
CDR3 DNA: TGTGCCAGCACTAACCGGGGGGGGGCTGGGAAGACCCAGTACTTC
CDR3 protein: CASTNRGGAGKTQYF

D gene: -
V gene: TRBV20-1
J gene: TRBJ2-3
clone size: many
CDR3 DNA: TGCAGTGCTAGTTCAGGGTACGGCACAGATACGCAGTATTTT
CDR3 protein: CSASSGYGTDTQYF

D gene: TRBD2
V gene: TRBV28
J gene: TRBJ2-1
clone size: medium-sized
CDR3 DNA: TGTGCCAGCAGGGGGGGAGGGCCAATAAATGAGCAGTTCTTC
CDR3 protein: CASRGGGPINEQFF

D gene: TRBD1
V gene: TRBV11-2
J gene: TRBJ2-7
clone size: -
CDR3 DNA: TGTGCCAGCAGCTTAGGCCCGGGACAGGACCTCTACGAGCAGTACTTC
CDR3 protein: CASSLGPGQDLYEQYF

D gene: -
V gene: TRBV20-1
J gene: TRBJ1-1
clone size: many
CDR3 DNA: TGCAGTGTTCGGAGGAACACTGAAGCTTTCTTT
CDR3 protein: CSVRRNTEAFF

D gene: TRBD1
V gene: TRBV2
J gene: TRBJ2-2
clone size: many
CDR3 DNA: TGTGCCAGCAGAGGACAGGGGGTACACACCGGGGAGCTGTTTTTT
CDR3 protein: CASRGQGVHTGELFF

D gene: TRBD1
V gene: TRBV2
J gene: TRBJ1-5
clone size: many
CDR3 DNA: TGTGCCAGCAGTGAAAGGGGGACAGTGATTAGCAATCAGCCCCAGCATTTT
CDR3 protein: CASSERGTVISNQPQHF

D gene: TRBD1
V gene: TRBV19
J gene: TRBJ1-5
clone size: -
CDR3 DNA: TGTGCCTCTAACGACGACAGGGTGAATCAGCCCCAGCATTTT
CDR3 protein: CASNDDRVNQPQHF

D gene: -
V gene: TRBV12-3/TRBV12-4
J gene: TRBJ2-5
clone size: many
CDR3 DNA: TGTGCCAGCAGTTTAGAGGGGATGGAGACCCAGTACTTC
CDR3 protein: CASSLEGMETQYF

D gene: -
V gene: TRBV20-1
J gene: TRBJ2-2
clone size: many
CDR3 DNA: TGCAGTGCTAGAGTTAGGGGGAACACCGGGGAGCTGTTCTTT
CDR3 protein: CSARVRGNTGELFF

D gene: -
V gene: TRBV4-2
J gene: TRBJ1-5
clone size: many
CDR3 DNA: TGTGCCAGCAGCCAAGGTGGACGGCCAAATCAGCCCCAGCATTTT
CDR3 protein: CASSQGGRPNQPQHF

D gene: -
V gene: TRBV12-5
J gene: TRBJ1-2
clone size: few
CDR3 DNA: TGTGCCAGCAGCCAAGGCTATGGCTACACCTTC
CDR3 protein: CASSQGYGYTF

D gene: -
V gene: TRBV10-2
J gene: TRBJ2-7
clone size: -
CDR3 DNA: TGCGCCAGCGCGCGGGGCGACGAGCAGTACTTC
CDR3 protein: CASARGDEQYF

D gene: TRBD1
V gene: TRBV27
J gene: TRBJ2-7
clone size: many
CDR3 DNA: TGTGCCAGCAGTTTCCGGACAGGCTACGAGCAGTACTTC
CDR3 protein: CASSFRTGYEQYF